This T cell receptor (beta chain) was documented in a study of cytomegalovirus exposure and HLA in healthy donors. 13 Jbeta primers and 60 Vbeta primers were used for the PCR. The method was immunoSEQ multiplex PCR; TCRdb's version includes in-frame clones alone and lacks a portion of them. The data contain 100,000 or so clones, under 85% of them singletons. Germline lookup yields CDR1 MNHEY and CDR2 SVGAGI. V dropped 2 bases and J dropped 3; count of bases not matched to a gene: 7. The CDR3 loop spans 15 amino acids. Whole-study findings and limits: Some TCR beta chains (164 of them) were listed as cytomegalovirus-associated. The later analysis indicated that the majority of CMV-associated TCR beta chains appeared HLA-restricted.

This clone was seen only a few times. Its antigen is currently unknown. The chain recombines TRBV6-5 with TRBJ2-7; 7 bases fit TRBD1. The sequence was collected from a man between 35 and 55 years old in good health and CMV-seronegative. The specimen sequenced was PBMCs. The CDR3 DNA sequence: TGTGCCAGCAGTTACCGGACAGGTGGGGACTACGAGCAGTACTTC. Its translation is CASSYRTGGDYEQYF.